Described below is a single T cell receptor (beta chain) sequence and its context. Its antigen is unidentified. 60 Vbeta and 13 Jbeta primers were used in PCR. TCRdb keeps only in-frame clones here, not all; method: immunoSEQ multiplex PCR. Of fewer than 150,000 clones detected, around 77% appear once; the ten largest clones hold 4.9%. The CDR3 loop spans 14 amino acids. V shed 3 bases and J 6 bases; nucleotides not matched to a gene: 5. Germline CDR1 is SQVTM and CDR2 is ANQGSEA. These data come from a study of cytomegalovirus exposure and HLA in healthy donors. Broader study findings: Researchers counted around 180 TCR beta chains as cytomegalovirus-associated. A later analysis found common viral pathogens apparently linked to several of the most significant clusters. No immune exposure information besides CMV serostatus was available.

The rearrangement links TRBV29-1 to TRBJ2-3; TRBD1 matches at 11 bases. This TCR derives from a woman aged 45 to 65 in good health and CMV-seronegative. What was sequenced was PBMCs. The CDR3 reads CSVEGQGVADTQYF. CDR3 coding DNA: TGCAGCGTTGAGGGACAGGGGGTAGCGGATACGCAGTATTTT.